This TCR beta chain is drawn from a study of OX40 agonist ivuxolimab in advanced cancers. Study-level findings and limits: Average numbers of expanded clones were greater in CD8+ T cells than in CD4+.

CDR1 is MDHEN and CDR2 is SYDVKM in the germline V gene. V gave up 6 bases and J gave up 5 bases, with 10 bases separating them. The CDR3 has 13 amino acids. Sequenced by immunoSEQ multiplex PCR; TCRdb stores in-frame clones only, minus some. The profile covers tens of thousands of clones, with roughly 94% appearing a single time and 9.5% to 10% taken by the ten largest. This clone was recorded at least ten times. Its antigen remains unidentified. J is TRBJ2-2 and V is TRBV28, with D uncertain. Sequencing was performed on CD4+ or CD8+ T cells sorted from blood, taken in a trial of the OX40 agonist ivuxolimab. The sequence derives from an adult with an advanced solid tumor such as melanoma, head and neck, liver or kidney cancer. The CDR3 DNA is TGTGCCAGCAGGACTTCTGAGACCGGGGAGCTGTTTTTT. Protein sequence: CASRTSETGELFF.